What follows are 17 T cell receptor beta chains derived from one specimen sequenced in a study of cytomegalovirus exposure and HLA in healthy donors (dated by TCRdb to between 2016 and 2019). To prepare the library, the immunoSEQ multiplex PCR assay was applied. Held by TCRdb, this immuneACCESS table contains in-frame sequences only and omits some clones. Under half of the omission traces to an unresolved V gene where checked; the cause of the rest is unknown. This sample comprises 200,000 to 300,000 clones, about 90% of them detected only once. 3% to 3.5% of the sample goes to the ten largest clones. The sequenced material came from PBMCs. These TCRs come from a woman aged 25 to 45 in good health and CMV-seronegative.

The genes are TRBV2 and TRBJ2-1; TRBD1 matches 9 bases. With V trimmed by 8 bases and J by 0 bases, 2 bases remained unmatched. The V gene's germline CDR1 is SNHLY and CDR2 FYNNEI. This CDR3 has 14 amino acids. CDR3 region: CASQGQGSYNEQFF. CDR3 DNA: TGTGCCAGCCAGGGACAGGGCTCCTACAATGAGCAGTTCTTC.

The genes are TRBV4-1 and TRBJ2-2; D is unresolved. This CDR3 is built from 15 residues. Germline CDR1 is MGHRA and CDR2 is YSYEKL. V lost 0 bases and J 1 base, leaving 6 bases between the germline ends. The CDR3 coding sequence is TGCGCCAGCAGCCAAGAAACTGGGAACACCGGGGAGCTGTTTTTT. Protein: CASSQETGNTGELFF.

The CDR3 nucleotides are TGCGCCAGCAGCCCCCTTACGAACACTGAAGCTTTCTTT. It codes for CASSPLTNTEAFF. The chain combines TRBV5-1 with TRBJ1-1; D is undetermined. Per germline, CDR1 SGHRS and CDR2 YFSETQ. The length of the CDR3 is 13 residues. V lost 4 bases to trimming and J lost 1 base, with 8 bases between them.

This clone has just a few counts. This chain links TRBV30 with TRBJ1-5; a weak D match, TRBD1 (5 bases). The CDR3 is 13 residues long. Trimming shortened V by 2 bases and J by 2 bases, and 7 bases separated the two germline ends. Germline V gene sequence: CDR1 GTSNPN, CDR2 SVGIG (reference sequence). CDR3 sequence (DNA): TGTGCCTGGAGTTTACAGGGCAATCAGCCCCAGCATTTT. Amino acid sequence: CAWSLQGNQPQHF.

The gene calls are TRBV28 and TRBJ1-2; a possible D gene is TRBD1 (6 bases). V lost 6 bases to trimming and J lost 4 bases, with 15 bases between them. Germline CDR1 and CDR2: MDHEN and SYDVKM. This CDR3 contains 14 residues. CDR3 residues: CASSPRGGFYGYTF. The CDR3 DNA reads TGTGCCAGCAGCCCCAGGGGAGGGTTCTATGGCTACACCTTC.

The V and J genes are TRBV7-8 and TRBJ2-2; D may be TRBD2 (8 bases). This CDR3 is built from 18 residues. Germline V lookup: CDR1 SGHVS, CDR2 FQNEAQ. V was cut by 1 base and J by 5 bases, with 20 bases left in between. The CDR3 region has the DNA TGTGCCAGCAGCTTAGGGGCCGGGAGGGGGCTTAGAACCGGGGAGCTGTTTTTT. It codes for CASSLGAGRGLRTGELFF.

The V gene is TRBV9, the J gene TRBJ2-3, with 7 bases identical to TRBD2. The CDR3 runs 15 residues. CDR1 is SGDLS and CDR2 is YYNGEE in the germline V gene. Unmatched junction bases numbered 5, after V lost 0 bases and J lost 4 bases. The CDR3 loop is CASSVGSGGADTQYF. DNA for the CDR3: TGTGCCAGCAGCGTAGGGTCGGGAGGCGCAGATACGCAGTATTTT.

This clone has only one observation. This chain uses TRBV27 with TRBJ2-1; D unresolved. The germline gives CDR1 MNHEY, CDR2 SMNVEV (reference sequence). The CDR3 consists of 15 residues. Deletions cut 8 bases from V and 3 bases from J, with 17 bases between. This CDR3 reads CASSSPYRGYNEQFF. For the CDR3, the DNA is TGTGCCAGCTCTTCTCCCTACCGCGGCTACAATGAGCAGTTCTTC.

V usage is TRBV5-6 and J usage is TRBJ2-7; 9 nucleotides match TRBD1. The J segment lost 4 bases and the V segment lost 3 bases, leaving 5 bases of the junction unmatched. This CDR3 contains 14 residues. Germline CDR1 and CDR2: SGHDT and YYEEEE. The CDR3 loop is CASSYGTGQYEQYF. For the CDR3, the DNA is TGTGCCAGCAGCTACGGGACAGGGCAATACGAGCAGTACTTC. Filled out from reference TRBV5-6 and TRBJ2-7, the complete variable domain reads DAGVTQSPTHLIKTRGQQVTLRCSPKSGHDTVSWYQQALGQGPQFIFQYYEEEERQRGNFPDRFSGHQFPNYSSELNVNALLLGDSALYLCASSYGTGQYEQYFGPGTRLTVT.

The chain employs TRBV4-1 and TRBJ2-3, with TRBD2 matching over 9 bases. From germline, CDR1 is MGHRA and CDR2 YSYEKL. This CDR3 is built from 19 residues. After removal of 3 bases from V and 7 bases from J, the junction contained 20 bases not matched to a gene. In nucleotides, the CDR3 is TGCGCCAGCAGCCACGAGCGGAGCGGGAGGCCGAGCCCACAAAATACGCAGTATTTT. Translated: CASSHERSGRPSPQNTQYF.

The rearrangement joins TRBV2 to TRBJ2-2; a weak D match, TRBD1 (7 bases). V lost 10 bases, J lost 6 bases, and 24 bases lay in between. Germline CDR1 SNHLY, CDR2 FYNNEI. The CDR3 length is 16 residues. The CDR3 is CATRGTFTVFSGELFF. DNA of the CDR3: TGTGCCACCAGGGGGACTTTTACGGTCTTCTCCGGGGAGCTGTTTTTT.

Comments on this clone: Other DNA sequences in this sample translate to the same CDR3. The chain recombines TRBV6-5 with TRBJ2-4; D is uncertain. V shed 0 bases and J shed 0 bases, with 6 bases lying between them. CDR3 length: 15 residues. CDR1 is MNHEY, CDR2 SVGAGI, per germline. For the CDR3, the DNA is TGTGCCAGCAGTTACTCAGTCGGAGCCAAAAACATTCAGTACTTC. Translating it yields CASSYSVGAKNIQYF.

The chain employs TRBV4-2 and TRBJ2-3; TRBD2 agrees at 7 bases. This CDR3 has 14 residues. J was trimmed by 0 bases and V by 4 bases; bases with no gene match: 1. Germline loops: CDR1 LGHNA, CDR2 YNFKEQ. This CDR3 is CASSRLASTDTQYF. The CDR3, as DNA: TGTGCCAGCAGCCGACTAGCCAGCACAGATACGCAGTATTTT.

V gene TRBV5-4 combines with J gene TRBJ2-3, with 7 bases lining up with TRBD1. CDR1 is SGHNT and CDR2 is YYREEE in the germline V gene (reference sequence). With 0 bases clipped from V and 4 bases from J, the junction kept 8 bases outside the gene matches. The CDR3 covers 16 residues. The CDR3: CASSLGSRQGADTQYF. CDR3 DNA sequence: TGTGCCAGCAGCTTGGGAAGTAGGCAGGGGGCAGATACGCAGTATTTT. Full variable domain (rest looked up from reference TRBV5-4 and TRBJ2-3): ETGVTQSPTHLIKTRGQQVTLRCSSQSGHNTVSWYQQALGQGPQFIFQYYREEENGRGNFPPRFSGLQFPNYSSELNVNALELDDSALYLCASSLGSRQGADTQYFGPGTRLTVL.

The rearrangement joins TRBV18 to TRBJ2-7; unclear D gene. The CDR3 has 13 residues. Trimming removed 2 bases at V and 3 bases at J, with 8 bases between. The V gene's germline CDR1 is KGHSH and CDR2 LQKENI. The CDR3 bases are TGTGCCAGCTCACCAGGCACCAACTACGAGCAGTACTTC. Translating it yields CASSPGTNYEQYF.

The genes are TRBV7-8 and TRBJ2-7; D is undetermined. This CDR3 spans 14 amino acids. Deletions cut 5 bases from V and 2 bases from J, with 13 bases between. Germline V lookup: CDR1 SGHVS, CDR2 FQNEAQ. DNA for the CDR3: TGTGCCAGCAGCCCCGGCGGATCGACCTACGAGCAGTACTTC. Its protein is CASSPGGSTYEQYF.

V is TRBV19 and J is TRBJ1-1; D is perhaps TRBD1 (5 bases). CDR1 LNHDA and CDR2 SQIVND come from the germline V gene (reference sequence). The length of the CDR3 is 16 residues. The germline V and J ends were trimmed by 5 bases and 4 bases, with 20 bases remaining between them. The CDR3 loop is CASSALQERGGTEAFF. For the CDR3, the DNA is TGTGCCAGTAGTGCCCTCCAAGAGCGTGGGGGCACTGAAGCTTTCTTT.